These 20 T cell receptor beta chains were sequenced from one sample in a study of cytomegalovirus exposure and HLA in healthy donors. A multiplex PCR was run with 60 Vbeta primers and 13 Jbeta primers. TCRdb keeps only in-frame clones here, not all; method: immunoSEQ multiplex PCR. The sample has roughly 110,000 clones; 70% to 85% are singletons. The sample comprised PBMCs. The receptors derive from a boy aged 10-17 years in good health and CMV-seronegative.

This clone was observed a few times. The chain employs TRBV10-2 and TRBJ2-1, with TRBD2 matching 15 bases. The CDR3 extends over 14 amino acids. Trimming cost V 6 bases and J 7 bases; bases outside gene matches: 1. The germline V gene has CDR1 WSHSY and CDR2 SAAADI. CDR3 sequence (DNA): TGCGCCAGCAGCGGGACTAGCGGGAGGAATGAGCAGTTCTTC. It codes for CASSGTSGRNEQFF.

The CDR3: CASSYADEAFF. The DNA for the CDR3 is TGTGCCAGCAGTTACGCGGATGAAGCTTTCTTT. V gene TRBV6-6 combines with J gene TRBJ1-1, with D unclear. CDR1 is MNHNY, CDR2 SVGAGI, per germline (reference sequence). V dropped 2 bases and J dropped 7 bases, with 5 bases sitting between them. CDR3 length: 11 amino acids.

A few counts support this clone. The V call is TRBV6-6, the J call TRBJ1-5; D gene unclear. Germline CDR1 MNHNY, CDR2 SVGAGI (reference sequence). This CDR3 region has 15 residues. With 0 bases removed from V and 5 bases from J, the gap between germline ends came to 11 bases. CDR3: CASSYSLKQDQPQHF. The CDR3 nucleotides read TGTGCCAGCAGTTACTCGTTAAAGCAGGATCAGCCCCAGCATTTT.

The CDR3 sequence: CASSLKQTGGAEAFF. The CDR3 bases are TGTGCCAGCAGTTTAAAACAGACAGGGGGGGCTGAAGCTTTCTTT. The gene calls are TRBV27 and TRBJ1-1; TRBD1 matches at 9 bases. V lost 2 bases to trimming and J lost 6 bases; unmatched junction nucleotides: 7. The CDR3 has 15 amino acids. In germline, CDR1 is MNHEY, CDR2 SMNVEV (reference sequence).

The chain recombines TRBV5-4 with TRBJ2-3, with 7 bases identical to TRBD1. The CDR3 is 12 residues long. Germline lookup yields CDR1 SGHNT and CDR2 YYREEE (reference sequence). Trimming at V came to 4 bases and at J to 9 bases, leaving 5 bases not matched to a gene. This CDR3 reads CASSHPGQTQYF. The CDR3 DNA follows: TGTGCCAGCAGCCATCCGGGACAGACGCAGTATTTT.

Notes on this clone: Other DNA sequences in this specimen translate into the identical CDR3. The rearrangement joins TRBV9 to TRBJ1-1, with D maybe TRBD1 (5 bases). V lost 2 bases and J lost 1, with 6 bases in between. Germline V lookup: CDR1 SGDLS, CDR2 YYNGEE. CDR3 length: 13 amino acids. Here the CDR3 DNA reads TGTGCCAGCAGCGTTCAGGGGAACACTGAAGCTTTCTTT. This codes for CASSVQGNTEAFF.

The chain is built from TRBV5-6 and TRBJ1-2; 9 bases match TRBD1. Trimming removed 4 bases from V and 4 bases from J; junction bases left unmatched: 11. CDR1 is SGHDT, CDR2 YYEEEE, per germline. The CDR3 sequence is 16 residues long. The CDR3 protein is CASSLRGTGQGYGYTF. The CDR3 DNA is TGTGCCAGCAGCCTACGAGGGACAGGGCAGGGCTATGGCTACACCTTC.

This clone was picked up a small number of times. The CDR3: CASSARQGPGWWSPLHF. In DNA, the CDR3 is TGTGCCAGCAGCGCCAGACAGGGCCCGGGATGGTGGTCACCCCTCCACTTT. The V gene is TRBV7-2, the J gene TRBJ1-6, with 7 bases matching TRBD1. The CDR3 loop spans 17 amino acids. The J segment lost 10 bases and the V segment lost 5 bases, leaving 17 bases of the junction unmatched. Germline CDR1 SGHTA, CDR2 FQGNSA.

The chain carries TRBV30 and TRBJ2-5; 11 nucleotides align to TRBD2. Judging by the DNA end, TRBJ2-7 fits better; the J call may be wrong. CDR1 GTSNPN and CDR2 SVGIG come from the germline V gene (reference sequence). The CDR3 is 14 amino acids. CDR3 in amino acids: CALAPGLADYEQYF. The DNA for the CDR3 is TGTGCCTTGGCTCCGGGACTAGCGGATTACGAGCAGTACTTC.

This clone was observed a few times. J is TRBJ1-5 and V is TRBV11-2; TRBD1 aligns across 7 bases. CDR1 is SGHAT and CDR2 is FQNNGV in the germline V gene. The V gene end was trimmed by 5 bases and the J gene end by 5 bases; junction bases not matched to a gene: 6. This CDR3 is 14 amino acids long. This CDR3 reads CASSDDRVDQPQHF. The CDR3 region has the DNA TGTGCCAGCAGCGATGACAGGGTGGATCAGCCCCAGCATTTT. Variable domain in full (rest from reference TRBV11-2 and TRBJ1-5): EAGVAQSPRYKIIEKRQSVAFWCNPISGHATLYWYQQILGQGPKLLIQFQNNGVVDDSQLPKDRFSAERLKGVDSTLKIQPAKLEDSAVYLCASSDDRVDQPQHFGDGTRLSIL.

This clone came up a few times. CDR3 bases: TGTGCCTGGAGCCCGTCCCGGACAGCGAATAATTCACCCCTCCACTTT. Translation gives CAWSPSRTANNSPLHF. The genes are TRBV30 and TRBJ1-6; a possible D gene is TRBD1 (6 bases). V dropped 3 bases and J dropped 5 bases, with 17 bases sitting between them. Germline V gives CDR1 GTSNPN, CDR2 SVGIG (reference sequence). This CDR3 comprises 16 residues.

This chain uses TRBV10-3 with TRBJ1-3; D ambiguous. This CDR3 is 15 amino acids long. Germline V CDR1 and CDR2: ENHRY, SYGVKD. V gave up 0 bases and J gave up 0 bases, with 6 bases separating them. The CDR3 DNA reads TGTGCCATCAGTGAGTCGGGGAGCTCTGGAAACACCATATATTTT. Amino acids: CAISESGSSGNTIYF.

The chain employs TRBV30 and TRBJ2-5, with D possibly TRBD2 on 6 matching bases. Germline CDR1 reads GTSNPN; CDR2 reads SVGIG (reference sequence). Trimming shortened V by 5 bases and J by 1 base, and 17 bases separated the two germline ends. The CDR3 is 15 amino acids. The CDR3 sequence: CAWDSKIAAQETQYF. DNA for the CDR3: TGTGCCTGGGACTCTAAAATAGCGGCCCAAGAGACCCAGTACTTC.

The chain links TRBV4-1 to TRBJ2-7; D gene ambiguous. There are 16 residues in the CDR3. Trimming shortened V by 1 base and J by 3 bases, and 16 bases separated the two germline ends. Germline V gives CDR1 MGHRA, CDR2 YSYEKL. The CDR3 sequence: CASSQVSSYSLYEQYF. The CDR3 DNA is TGCGCCAGCAGCCAAGTATCTTCCTACTCCCTCTACGAGCAGTACTTC.

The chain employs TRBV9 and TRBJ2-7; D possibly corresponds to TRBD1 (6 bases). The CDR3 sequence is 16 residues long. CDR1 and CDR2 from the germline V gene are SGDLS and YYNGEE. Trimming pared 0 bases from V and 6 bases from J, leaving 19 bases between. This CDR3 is CASSVGVDRSSAEQYF. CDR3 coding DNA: TGTGCCAGCAGCGTAGGCGTCGACAGGAGCTCCGCCGAGCAGTACTTC.

The CDR3 loop reads CASSLYTGELFF. CDR3 in DNA: TGTGCCAGCAGCTTGTATACCGGGGAGCTGTTTTTT. This chain links TRBV13 with TRBJ2-2; D gene unclear. Germline V lookup: CDR1 PRHDT, CDR2 FYEKMQ (reference sequence). CDR3 length: 12 amino acids. V shed 3 bases and J shed 5 bases, with 4 bases lying between them.

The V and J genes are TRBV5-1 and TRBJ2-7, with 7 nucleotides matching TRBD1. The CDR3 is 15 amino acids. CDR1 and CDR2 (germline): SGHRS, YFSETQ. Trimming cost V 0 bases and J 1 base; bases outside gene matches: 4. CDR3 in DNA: TGCGCCAGCAGCTTGGCCGTCAGGGGGTCCTACGAGCAGTACGTC. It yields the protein CASSLAVRGSYEQYV.

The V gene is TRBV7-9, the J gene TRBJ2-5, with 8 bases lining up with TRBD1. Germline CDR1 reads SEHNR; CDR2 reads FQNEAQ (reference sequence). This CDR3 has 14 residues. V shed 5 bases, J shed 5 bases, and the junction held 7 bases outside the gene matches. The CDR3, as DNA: TGTGCCAGCAGCCTTGGGACAGGACGGGAGACCCAGTACTTC. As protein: CASSLGTGRETQYF.

DNA for the CDR3: TGTGCCAGCAGTGAAGCTGGGGGGGATCATGGCTACACCTTC. Amino acid sequence: CASSEAGGDHGYTF. The chain recombines TRBV6-1 with TRBJ1-2, with D maybe TRBD1 (5 bases). This CDR3 contains 14 residues. V gave up 0 bases and J gave up 6 bases, with 11 bases separating them. Germline V gives CDR1 MNHNS, CDR2 SASEGT.

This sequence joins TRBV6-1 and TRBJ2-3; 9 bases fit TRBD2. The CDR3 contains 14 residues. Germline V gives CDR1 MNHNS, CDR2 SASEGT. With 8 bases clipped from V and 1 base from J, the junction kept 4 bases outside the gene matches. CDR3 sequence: CASQERGGTDTQYF. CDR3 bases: TGTGCCAGCCAAGAGCGGGGGGGCACAGATACGCAGTATTTT.